This TCR beta chain was retrieved from a study of T cells in Graves' hyperthyroidism and ophthalmopathy. Across the whole study: Blood from the periphery was taken at initial diagnosis, before any treatment. Study-wide findings and caveats: Most expanded thyroid clonotypes above 0.001 also appeared in blood. It was a median approximately six months before onset that the model predicted ophthalmopathy. Separating ophthalmopathy from stable hyperthyroidism was achieved by a 13 V-J model.

TCR beta CDR3 regions were amplified from RNA. Carried out on the TCR CDR3, a first-round RT-PCR used the HTBI primer set. TCRdb redid the calling of the multiplex PCR reads with MiXCR, one entry per CDR3 protein. The sample has 400,000 or so distinct CDR3 sequences; about 14% are singletons. About this clonotype itself: Its specificity is unknown.

CDR3 length: 14 residues. Trimming pared 2 bases from V and 2 bases from J, leaving 7 bases between. Germline V gives CDR1 ENHRY, CDR2 SYGVKD. The chain is built from TRBV10-3 and TRBJ1-5; D not certain. Input material: blood. The clonotype was recovered from a woman aged 30 to 39 with Graves' ophthalmopathy. The CDR3 protein is CAISEGQGNQPQHF. The CDR3 DNA reads TGTGCCATCAGTGAGGGTCAGGGCAATCAGCCCCAGCATTTT.